This TCR beta chain was observed in a study of blood T cell repertoires in COVID-19. Study-level background: COVID-19 samples, acute and convalescent, were from the United States, Italy and Spain. Sources were T cells, B-cell-depleted T cells, or PBMCs; the material itself was cDNA or gDNA.

Cohort allocation depended upon clinical history that participants reported. Donors in Cohort 3 counted as recovered after two negative PCRs, clearance, or symptom resolution. V dropped 6 bases and J dropped 7 bases, with 16 bases sitting between them. Germline-derived CDR1 and CDR2 are KGHSH and LQKENI. This CDR3 is 15 amino acids long. Assay: immunoSEQ multiplex PCR; the TCRdb copy retains only in-frame clones and omits some. The sample records around 380,000 clones, about 89% being singletons. This receptor was taken from a man aged 25-45 years who had recovered from COVID-19. Material for sequencing was PBMCs or T cells enriched from blood (not recorded which). This chain joins TRBV18 and TRBJ1-6, with D hard to call. As DNA, the CDR3 is TGTGCCAGCTCGGTTAGCGCATTCTACAATTCACCCCTCCACTTT. Amino acid sequence: CASSVSAFYNSPLHF.